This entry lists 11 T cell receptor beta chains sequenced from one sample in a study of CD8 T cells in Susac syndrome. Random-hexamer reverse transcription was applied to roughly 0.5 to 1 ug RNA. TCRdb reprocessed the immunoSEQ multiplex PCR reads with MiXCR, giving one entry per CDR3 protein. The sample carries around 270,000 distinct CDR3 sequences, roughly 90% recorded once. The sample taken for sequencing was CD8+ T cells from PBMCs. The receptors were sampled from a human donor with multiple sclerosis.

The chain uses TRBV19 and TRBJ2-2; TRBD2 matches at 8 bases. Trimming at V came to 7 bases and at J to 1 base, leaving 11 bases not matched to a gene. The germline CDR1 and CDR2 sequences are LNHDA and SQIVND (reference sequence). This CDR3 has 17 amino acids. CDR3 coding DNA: TGTGCCAGTACGAGACTAGCGCCCTCCGGGAACACCGGGGAGCTGTTTTTT. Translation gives CASTRLAPSGNTGELFF.

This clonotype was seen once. The CDR3 nucleotides are TGTGCCAGCAGCGGCCGGGATGTCGAGCAGTACTTC. Protein product: CASSGRDVEQYF. The rearrangement uses TRBV11-2 and TRBJ2-7; the D gene is possibly TRBD2 (5 bases). CDR3 length: 12 amino acids. The V and J ends lost 5 bases and 6 bases respectively, with 11 bases between them. The germline V gene encodes CDR1 SGHAT and CDR2 FQNNGV.

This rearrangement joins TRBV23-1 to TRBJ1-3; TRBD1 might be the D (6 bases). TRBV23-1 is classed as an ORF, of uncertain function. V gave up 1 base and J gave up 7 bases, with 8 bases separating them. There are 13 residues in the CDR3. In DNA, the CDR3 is TGCGCCAGCAGTCAATTCCAGGGGAACACCATATATTTT. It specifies CASSQFQGNTIYF.

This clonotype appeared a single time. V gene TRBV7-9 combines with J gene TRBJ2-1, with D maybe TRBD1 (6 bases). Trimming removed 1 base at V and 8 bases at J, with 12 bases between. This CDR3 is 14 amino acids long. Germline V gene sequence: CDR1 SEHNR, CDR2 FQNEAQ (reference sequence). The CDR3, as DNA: TGTGCCAGCAGCTTAGGAGTGTCAGGGGATGAGCAGTTCTTC. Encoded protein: CASSLGVSGDEQFF.

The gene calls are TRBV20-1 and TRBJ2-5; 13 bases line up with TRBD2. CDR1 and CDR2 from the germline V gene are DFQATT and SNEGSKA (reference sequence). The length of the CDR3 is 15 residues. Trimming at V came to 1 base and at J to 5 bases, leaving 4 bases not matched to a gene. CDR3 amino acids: CSARVLAGGSETQYF. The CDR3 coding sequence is TGCAGTGCTAGAGTACTAGCGGGAGGGTCGGAGACCCAGTACTTC.

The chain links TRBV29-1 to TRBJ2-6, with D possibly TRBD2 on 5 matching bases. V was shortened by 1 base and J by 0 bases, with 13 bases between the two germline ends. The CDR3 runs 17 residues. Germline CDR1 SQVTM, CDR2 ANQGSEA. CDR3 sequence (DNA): TGCAGCGTTGAAGGCGGGCCAGAACCCTCTGGGGCCAACGTCCTGACTTTC. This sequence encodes CSVEGGPEPSGANVLTF.

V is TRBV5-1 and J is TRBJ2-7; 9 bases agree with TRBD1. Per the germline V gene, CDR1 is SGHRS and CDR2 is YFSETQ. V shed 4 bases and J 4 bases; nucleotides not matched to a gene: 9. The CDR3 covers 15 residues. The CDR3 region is CASSPGTGITYEQYF. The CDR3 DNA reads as TGCGCCAGCAGCCCTGGGACAGGGATAACTTACGAGCAGTACTTC.

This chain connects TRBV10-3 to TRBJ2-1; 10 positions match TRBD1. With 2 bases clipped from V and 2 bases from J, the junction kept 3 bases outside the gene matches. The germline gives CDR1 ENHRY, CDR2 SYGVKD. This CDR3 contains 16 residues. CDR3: CAISEAGQGAYNEQFF. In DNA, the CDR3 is TGTGCCATCAGTGAGGCAGGACAGGGGGCCTACAATGAGCAGTTCTTC.

The CDR3: CASSHVSGTTYEQYF. CDR3 in DNA: TGCGCCAGCAGCCATGTTTCTGGGACCACCTACGAGCAGTACTTC. V gene TRBV4-3 combines with J gene TRBJ2-7; D is possibly TRBD1 or TRBD2 (5 bases each). CDR3 length equals 15 residues. From germline, CDR1 is LGHNA and CDR2 YSLEER. With 3 bases removed from V and 2 bases from J, the gap between germline ends came to 14 bases.

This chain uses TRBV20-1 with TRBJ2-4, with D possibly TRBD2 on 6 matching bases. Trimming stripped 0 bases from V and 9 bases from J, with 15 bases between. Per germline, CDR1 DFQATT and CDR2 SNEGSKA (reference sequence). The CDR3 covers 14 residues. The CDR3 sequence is CSARDPGRKVIQYF. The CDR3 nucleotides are TGCAGTGCTAGAGATCCAGGGAGGAAAGTCATTCAGTACTTC.

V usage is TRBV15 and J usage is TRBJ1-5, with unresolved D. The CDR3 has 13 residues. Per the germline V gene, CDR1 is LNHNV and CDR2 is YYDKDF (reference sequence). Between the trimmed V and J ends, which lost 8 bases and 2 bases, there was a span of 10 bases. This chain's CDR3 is CATSDARNQPQHF. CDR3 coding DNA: TGTGCCACCTCGGACGCGCGCAATCAGCCCCAGCATTTT.